This T cell receptor (beta chain) was documented in a study of human T cells and chemical hapten exposure. V dropped 5 bases and J dropped 0; count of bases not matched to a gene: 3. Germline-derived CDR1 and CDR2 are SQVTM and ANQGSEA. This CDR3 comprises 13 residues. TCRdb analysed the RACE reads with MiXCR anew, one entry per CDR3 protein. Of about 79,000 distinct CDR3 sequences listed, approximately 8% are singletons. As for time point: healthy volunteer bleed at 6 weeks. Unfractionated whole blood was the source of the extracted total RNA. This clonotype was recorded a few times. This sequence originates from a male donor in good health. Some clones in this sample may be carry-over from other donors' samples. The V and J genes are TRBV29-1 and TRBJ1-1; 7 nucleotides line up with TRBD1. The sample comprised whole blood. The CDR3 here is CSVRTGLNTEAFF. DNA of the CDR3: TGCAGCGTTCGGACAGGACTGAACACTGAAGCTTTCTTT.